This T cell receptor (beta chain) stems from a study of T cell responses to AZD1222 COVID-19 vaccine (dated by TCRdb to the early 2020s). Some background on the complete study: Because spike-specific TCR depth and breadth did not differ between the two schedules, AZD1222 recipients who got a second dose at roughly 4 weeks were pooled with those who got a second dose at roughly 12 weeks. A total of just over 230 trial participants underwent TCR sequencing, of whom 200 to 220 had received two doses of AZD1222 and around 25 had received two doses of the MenACWY control vaccine. Trial participants were enrolled by age into subgroups of 18-55, 56-69 and 70-plus years, and around 150, 29 and 61 TCR-sequenced participants, respectively, were included in these subgroups. Overall results and qualifications from the work: Participants were mostly white British, with more females than males. The authors suggested clonal diversity may have been underestimated. After two AZD1222 doses, spike-specific TCR breadth and depth were significantly higher than at day 0 and than in MenACWY recipients. Vaccine-associated CD4 TCRs spanned the whole spike protein, with dominant responses in regions 160-218 and 743-854. Reportedly, close to half of the unique spike-specific TCRs recognized epitopes lying outside the regions that are mutated in the B.1.351 and B.1.1.7 variants. Because no day 14 peak-response samples were available, the repertoires could be characterized only after the peak T cell response. The 56-69-year group was small, and its depth increase did not reach significance, likely because of low power. Conclusions about previously exposed vaccinees are limited, since just a handful of AZD1222 recipients were seropositive for SARS-CoV-2 at baseline.

The meaning of the sample's time point label: baseline before first vaccination. The vaccinee samples were drawn from two UK trials, COV001 and COV002, one of which was a single-blind randomized controlled phase 2/3 trial testing AZD1222 (ChAdOx1 nCoV-19) in healthy adults. Trial participant PBMC samples were collected at day 0 and day 28 after the second dose for TCRbeta chain sequencing. The CDR3 regions of human TCRbeta chains were subjected to immunosequencing. Per the authors' processing: TCRs in the repertoires were compared against a reference library of SARS-CoV-2-specific TCRs that had been generated with the MIRA antigen-specificity platform. Breadth meant the fraction of unique TCRs that were SARS-CoV-2-associated, whereas depth meant the fraction of total T cells that were SARS-CoV-2-associated. Each spike-specific TCR was assigned to its reactive spike region and to a CD4 or CD8 class using the MIRA data. Log10-transformed breadth and depth values were compared by one-way ANOVA with Sidak's multiple comparisons tests. TCRdb carries this immuneACCESS record with in-frame sequences only. Its versions omit some clonotypes, under half of them owing to an unresolved V gene in the studies checked, with the rest unexplained. From that table come the V and J calls and clone size; the DNA was used to work out D and trimming. This sample has fewer than 120,000 clones in its table, and about 85% of those were observed once. 1.6% of the sample rests with the top ten.

Note on this clone: Its antigen is still unknown. Base qualities are not recorded, but no much larger clone differs from it by a single base.

The sample was peripheral blood, taken on day 0 of AZD1222 vaccination. The source of this sequence is an adult in good health.

The CDR3 region has the sequence CASSQEGLAGEQYF. The DNA sequence follows: TGTGCCAGCAGCCAAGAGGGACTAGCGGGCGAGCAGTACTTC. The rearrangement combines TRBV3-1 (or the pseudogene TRBV3-2) with TRBJ2-7; 12 nucleotides in the junction match TRBD2. The CDR3 covers 14 residues, taking in both the cysteine and the phenylalanine. The entry retains the CDR3 DNA only, 42 bases that are in frame from base 1. Germline trimming: 0 bases from V, 6 bases from J; junction bases outside gene matches: 0. The germline V gene (reference sequence) yields LGHDT for CDR1 and YNNKEL for CDR2.